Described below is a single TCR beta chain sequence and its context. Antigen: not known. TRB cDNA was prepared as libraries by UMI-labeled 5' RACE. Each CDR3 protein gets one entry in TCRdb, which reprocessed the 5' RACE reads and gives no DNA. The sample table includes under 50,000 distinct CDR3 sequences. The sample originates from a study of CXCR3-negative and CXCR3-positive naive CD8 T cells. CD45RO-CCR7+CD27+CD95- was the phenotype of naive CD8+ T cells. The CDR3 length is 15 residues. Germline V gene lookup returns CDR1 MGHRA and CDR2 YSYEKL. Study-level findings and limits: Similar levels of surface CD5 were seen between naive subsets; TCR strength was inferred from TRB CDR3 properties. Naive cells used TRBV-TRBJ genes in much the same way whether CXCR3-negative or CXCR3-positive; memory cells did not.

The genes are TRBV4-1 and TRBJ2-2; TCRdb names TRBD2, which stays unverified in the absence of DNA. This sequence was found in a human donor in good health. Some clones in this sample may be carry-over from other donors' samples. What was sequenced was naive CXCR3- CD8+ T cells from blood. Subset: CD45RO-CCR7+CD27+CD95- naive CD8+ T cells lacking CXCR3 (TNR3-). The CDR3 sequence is CASSQDRGVPGELFF.